The next 22 T cell receptor beta chains were all read from a single sample in a study of CD4 and CD8 cells across lung adenocarcinoma regions. Using its own MiXCR run on the PCR reads, TCRdb lists one record per CDR3 protein. The data show tens of thousands of distinct CDR3 sequences, 52% seen once. The sequenced sample was CD4+ T cells from the center of a lung tumor. The receptors were gathered from a male donor with lung adenocarcinoma. The CD4 and CD8 labels of this study may be unreliable.

This clonotype was picked up many times. The chain is built from TRBV6-1 and TRBJ1-2; maybe TRBD1 (5 bases). This CDR3 spans 13 amino acids. CDR1 and CDR2 from the germline V gene are MNHNS and SASEGT. The V gene lost 4 bases and the J gene lost 4 bases, with 10 bases spanning the gap. The CDR3 spells CASSGGFGYGYTF. CDR3 coding DNA: TGTGCCAGCAGTGGGGGGTTTGGCTATGGCTACACCTTC.

A word on this clonotype: One end of the junction does not line up with germline, which may come from a read error. The chain links TRBV6-1 to TRBJ2-1; weak D call: TRBD2 (5 bases). The CDR3 is 12 residues long. Germline loops: CDR1 MNHNS, CDR2 SASEGT. CDR3 loop: CASSEWGDEQFF. CDR3 coding DNA: TGTGCCAGCAGTGAATGGGGAGATGAGCAGTTTTTC.

To note about this clonotype: A read error may produce the germline difference seen at one junction end. The chain joins TRBV27 to TRBJ2-1; D perhaps matches TRBD1 (6 bases). This CDR3 contains 19 residues. Germline V gene lookup returns CDR1 MNHEY and CDR2 SMNVEV (reference sequence). The CDR3 sequence: CASSVIGLPLGAANNKQFF. Written as DNA, the CDR3 is TGTGCCAGCAGTGTAATAGGTCTACCATTGGGGGCCGCCAACAATAAGCAGTTCTTC.

A word on this clonotype: Likely a read error: the CDR3 ends without its conserved phenylalanine or tryptophan. No DNA is shown, since the ends of the CDR3 on it are uncertain; the CDR3 is the one TCRdb lists. The rearrangement links TRBV16 to TRBJ2-3. Germline CDR1 KGHSY, CDR2 FQNENV. 8 amino acids form the CDR3, both terminal residues included. The chain's CDR3 is CAGKMLNA.

This clonotype was seen a few times. The rearrangement joins TRBV4-2 to TRBJ2-7, with 11 bases that match TRBD2. The CDR3 runs to 15 residues. From germline, CDR1 is LGHNA and CDR2 YNFKEQ. Trimming removed 3 bases from V and 6 bases from J; junction bases left unmatched: 7. The CDR3 loop is CASSQPIAGGREQYF. The CDR3 DNA reads as TGTGCCAGCAGCCAGCCGATAGCGGGAGGGCGCGAGCAGTACTTC.

A few counts support this clonotype. This chain joins TRBV27 and TRBJ2-3; D may correspond to TRBD1 or TRBD2 (5 bases each). CDR3 length: 16 amino acids. Germline lookup yields CDR1 MNHEY and CDR2 SMNVEV (reference sequence). V gave up 1 base and J gave up 7 bases, with 18 bases separating them. DNA for the CDR3: TGTGCCAGCAGTTTATTGGGGGTACTTAGCAAAAATACGCAGTATTTT. It translates to CASSLLGVLSKNTQYF.

The genes are TRBV4-1 and TRBJ2-5, with TRBD2 identical over 14 bases. CDR1 and CDR2 from the germline V gene are MGHRA and YSYEKL. Unmatched junction bases numbered 16, after V lost 3 bases and J lost 7 bases. CDR3 length: 19 residues. CDR3 sequence (DNA): TGCGCCAGCAGCCACAACCTGGTGACTAGCGGGAGGGCGGGGGGGACCCAGTACTTC. Its protein product is CASSHNLVTSGRAGGTQYF.

This clonotype was counted ten times or more. CDR3 DNA sequence: TGCGCCAGCAGTGACAGGGACACCGGGGAGCTGTTTTTT. Amino acid sequence: CASSDRDTGELFF. This chain uses TRBV10-1 with TRBJ2-2; D might be TRBD1 (5 bases). Trimming stripped 3 bases from V and 3 bases from J, with 5 bases between. Germline loops: CDR1 WNHNN, CDR2 SYGVQD (reference sequence). The CDR3 extends over 13 amino acids.

This clonotype was picked up a small number of times. Relative to the germline gene, one junction end is altered; a read error may explain this. The J gene is TRBJ2-2, the V gene TRBV6-1, with D perhaps matching TRBD2 (5 bases). Per germline, CDR1 MNHNS and CDR2 SASEGT. The CDR3 extends over 15 amino acids. The CDR3, as DNA: TGTGCCAGCAGCCTCCAGGCCGGAATTCCCGGGGAGCTGTATTTT. It yields the protein CASSLQAGIPGELYF.

This clonotype was seen only a few times. The chain recombines TRBV6-1 with TRBJ2-2, with 11 bases that match TRBD2. In germline, CDR1 is MNHNS, CDR2 SASEGT. After removal of 3 bases from V and 6 bases from J, the junction contained 6 bases not matched to a gene. There are 16 residues in the CDR3. The CDR3 reads CASSDSGRAEAGELFF. Written as DNA, the CDR3 is TGTGCCAGCAGTGATAGCGGGAGGGCCGAAGCCGGGGAGCTGTTTTTT.

This clonotype was picked up a small number of times. The V call is TRBV20-1, the J call TRBJ1-2; 10 nucleotides match TRBD1. CDR3 length equals 14 residues. Germline V gene lookup returns CDR1 DFQATT and CDR2 SNEGSKA (reference sequence). Unmatched junction bases numbered 3, after V lost 1 base and J lost 4 bases. As DNA, the CDR3 is TGCAGTGCTAGAGCGAGGGACAGGGGCTATGGCTACACCTTC. Residues: CSARARDRGYGYTF.

This clonotype was recorded at least ten times. The chain recombines TRBV7-2 with TRBJ2-1, with 8 positions matching TRBD2. The DNA matches TRBJ2-5 better at its end, which makes the J call doubtful. Per the germline V gene, CDR1 is SGHTA and CDR2 is FQGNSA. This CDR3 contains 14 residues. The CDR3 DNA reads TGTGCCAGCAGCCCTGAAGCGCTAGCGGGGACCCAGTACTTC. Its translation: CASSPEALAGTQYF.

A note on this clonotype: Compared with germline, one end of the junction differs, possibly owing to a read error. The V gene is TRBV7-7, the J gene TRBJ2-2, with TRBD1 matching 8 bases. The germline CDR1 and CDR2 sequences are SSHAT and FNYEAQ (reference sequence). CDR3 length equals 17 residues. CDR3 region: CASSLDLDRADTGELFF. In nucleotides, the CDR3 is TGTGCTAGCAGCTTAGACCTGGACAGGGCGGACACCGGGGAGCTGTTTTTT. The entire variable domain, with the rest obtained from reference TRBV7-7 and TRBJ2-2, is as follows: GAGVSQSPRYKVTKRGQDVTLRCDPISSHATLYWYQQALGQGPEFLTYFNYEAQPDKSGLPSDRFSAERPEGSISTLTIQRTEQRDSAMYRCASSLDLDRADTGELFFGEGSRLTVL.

The chain combines TRBV4-1 with TRBJ2-1, with TRBD1 identical over 7 bases. With V trimmed by 8 bases and J by 6 bases, 7 bases remained unmatched. Germline lookup yields CDR1 MGHRA and CDR2 YSYEKL. There are 13 residues in the CDR3. The DNA of the CDR3 is TGCGCCAGCCGGCCGGGACAGACCAATGAGCAGTTCTTC. This encodes CASRPGQTNEQFF.

This clonotype was detected only a few times. This chain connects TRBV30 to TRBJ2-5; D may be TRBD2 (5 bases). The DNA end is more similar to TRBJ2-7, so the J call may be wrong. This CDR3 is built from 13 residues. Germline V CDR1 and CDR2: GTSNPN, SVGIG (reference sequence). The CDR3 DNA is TGTGCCTGGAGTATCTCGGGGACCTACGAGCAGTACTTC. Its protein product is CAWSISGTYEQYF.

The chain's CDR3 is CAISKMGGRAKNMQYF. The CDR3, as DNA: TGTGCCATCAGTAAAATGGGCGGGAGGGCCAAAAACATGCAGTATTTT. This sequence joins TRBV10-3 and TRBJ2-3; 9 nucleotides agree with TRBD2. In germline, CDR1 is ENHRY, CDR2 SYGVKD. Trimming took 5 bases from V and 11 from J; bases not matched to a gene: 17. The CDR3 contains 16 residues.

Comment on this clonotype: Mismatch with germline at one junction end may stem from a read error. J is TRBJ2-3 and V is TRBV6-2 or TRBV6-3, with 13 bases matching TRBD2. The germline V gene has CDR1 MNHEY and CDR2 SVGEGT. The CDR3 loop spans 18 amino acids. The CDR3 sequence is CASRYTSGRESSYDEQYF. CDR3 DNA sequence: TGTGCCAGCAGATACACTAGCGGGAGGGAGAGCTCCTACGATGAGCAGTACTTT.

This clonotype has only a few counts. V and J are TRBV6-1 and TRBJ2-5; D might be TRBD1 (6 bases). With the DNA end fitting TRBJ2-7 better, the J assignment may be wrong. This CDR3 spans 14 amino acids. Per the germline V gene, CDR1 is MNHNS and CDR2 is SASEGT. The CDR3 loop reads CASSTGTTSYEQYF. CDR3 in DNA: TGTGCCAGCAGTACCGGGACAACTTCCTACGAGCAGTACTTC.

This clonotype occurred many times. This sequence joins TRBV10-3 and TRBJ2-1; D uncertain. In germline, CDR1 is ENHRY, CDR2 SYGVKD. Trimming removed 3 bases from V and 10 bases from J, with 7 bases in between. The CDR3 consists of 11 residues. This CDR3 reads CAISDAQEQFF. CDR3 nucleotide sequence: TGTGCCATCAGTGACGCCCAGGAGCAGTTCTTC.

CDR3 bases: TGTGCCAGCTCGGTGGGGTTCGGGAGCGGGCGCACAGATACGCAGTATTTT. Its protein is CASSVGFGSGRTDTQYF. The chain joins TRBV25-1 to TRBJ2-3; D perhaps matches TRBD2 (6 bases). Trimming pared 8 bases from V and 1 base from J, leaving 22 bases between. The CDR3 length is 17 residues. In germline, CDR1 is MGHDK, CDR2 SYGVNS.

Concerning this clonotype itself: A much larger clone is a single base away; this may be a read error. The V and J genes are TRBV6-2 or TRBV6-3 and TRBJ2-2, with D possibly being TRBD1 or TRBD2 (5 bases each). Germline CDR1 is MNHEY and CDR2 is SVGEGT. There are 16 residues in the CDR3. The CDR3 here is CASSPQGVGNTGEPFF. The CDR3 DNA reads as TGTGCCAGCAGCCCCCAAGGGGTGGGGAACACCGGGGAGCCGTTTTTT.

The V and J genes are TRBV27 and TRBJ2-3; 7 nucleotides match TRBD1. With V trimmed by 7 bases and J by 14 bases, 24 bases remained unmatched. This CDR3 contains 16 residues. Germline assignment: CDR1 MNHEY and CDR2 SMNVEV (reference sequence). The CDR3 reads CASNTFGTVITEALYF. The CDR3 bases are TGTGCCAGCAATACTTTTGGGACAGTGATCACAGAGGCGCTGTATTTT.